This section outlines one TCR beta chain sequence together with its context. The antigen this receptor binds is unknown. No qualities accompany the bases; no much larger clone lies one base away. As encoded in the germline V gene, CDR1 is SQVTM while CDR2 is ANQGSEA. The cysteine opens and the phenylalanine closes a CDR3 of 13 amino acids. Of the read, only the CDR3 DNA is kept; its 39 bases are in frame from base 1. Trimming at the junction amounts to 6 bases on V and 2 bases on J, and the germline ends lie 11 bases apart. The data originate from a study of control samples from healthy donors and cancer patients (dated by TCRdb to the early 2020s). The library was prepared using the immunoSEQ multiplex PCR assay. The table was pulled from immuneACCESS by TCRdb, which kept in-frame rearrangements only. Such tables lose some clones; where checked, under half of the loss comes from unresolved V genes, and the rest has no known cause. A total of 50,000 to 70,000 clones appear in this sample, roughly 90% of them only once. The ten largest make up approximately 3.4% of the sample.

Specimen: blood. The sequence links TRBV29-1 to TRBJ2-1; there is no confident call for the D gene. The receptor's source is a man between 50 and 59 years old in good health. The nucleotide sequence reads as follows: TGCAGCGTCGGGTCCGGCGCCTACAATGAGCAGTTCTTC. Its amino acids are CSVGSGAYNEQFF.